These T cell receptor beta chains were read from a single sample in a study of blood T cell repertoires in COVID-19. Produced via immunoSEQ multiplex PCR; TCRdb's table is partial and in-frame only. Of some 180,000 clones detected, more than 70% appear once; the ten largest clones hold more than 5%. Sequenced: PBMCs or T cells enriched from blood (not recorded which). The origin of the receptors is a man between 35 and 55 years old who had recovered from COVID-19. CDR3s include the opening cysteine and the closing phenylalanine or tryptophan. D genes are given only for firm matches. Size values are once, few and many counts, or a class for expanded clones, and some rows have none.

J gene,D gene,clone size,V gene,CDR3 protein,CDR3 DNA
TRBJ2-3,-,-,TRBV3-1/TRBV3-2,CASGREDTQYF,TGTGCCAGCGGTCGGGAAGATACGCAGTATTTT
TRBJ2-7,TRBD2,once,TRBV5-1,CASSLGTSGVTYEQYF,TGCGCCAGCAGCTTGGGGACTAGCGGGGTTACCTACGAGCAGTACTTC
TRBJ1-1,TRBD1,once,TRBV6-5,CASSYLQLQGHTEAFF,TGTGCCAGCAGTTACCTCCAACTACAGGGGCACACTGAAGCTTTCTTT
TRBJ2-1,TRBD1,-,TRBV7-9,CASSFPDRGIGEQFF,TGTGCCAGCAGCTTCCCTGACAGGGGAATAGGGGAGCAGTTCTTC
TRBJ1-1,TRBD1,-,TRBV27,CASSYLRTGANTEAFF,TGTGCCAGCAGTTACCTACGGACAGGGGCAAACACTGAAGCTTTCTTT
TRBJ1-2,TRBD1,few,TRBV27,CASSLRDRDGYTF,TGTGCCAGCAGTTTACGGGACAGGGATGGCTACACCTTC
TRBJ2-5,-,-,TRBV19,CASKKYAANQETQYF,TGTGCCAGTAAGAAATACGCGGCTAACCAAGAGACCCAGTACTTC
TRBJ1-2,-,-,TRBV11-2,CASSLVRTADFANYGYTF,TGTGCCAGCAGCTTAGTCAGGACAGCCGATTTCGCTAACTATGGCTACACCTTC
TRBJ1-6,-,-,TRBV27,CASSLTSRGSSYNSPLHF,TGTGCCAGCAGTTTAACCTCCAGGGGTAGCTCCTATAATTCACCCCTCCACTTT
TRBJ2-7,-,-,TRBV3-1/TRBV3-2,CASKDRGTAYEQYF,TGTGCCAGCAAGGACAGAGGCACCGCATACGAGCAGTACTTC
TRBJ1-6,-,-,TRBV19,CASRTGGSPLHF,TGTGCCAGTAGGACAGGCGGGTCACCCCTCCACTTT
TRBJ2-2,-,-,TRBV29-1,CSSSGGAGNTGELFF,TGCAGCTCTTCGGGGGGCGCAGGGAACACCGGGGAGCTGTTTTTT
TRBJ1-6,TRBD1,-,TRBV5-1,CASSLAEGQFSPLHF,TGCGCCAGCAGCTTGGCAGAGGGACAGTTTTCACCCCTCCACTTT
TRBJ2-7,TRBD1,-,TRBV10-2,CATRRTGASYEQYF,TGCGCCACCCGAAGGACAGGGGCCTCCTACGAGCAGTACTTC
TRBJ1-1,-,-,TRBV18,CASSQGQGRNTEAFF,TGTGCCAGCTCACAGGGGCAGGGGCGGAACACTGAAGCTTTCTTT
TRBJ1-1,-,few,TRBV19,CASSQVYGTEAFF,TGTGCCAGTAGTCAGGTTTACGGCACTGAAGCTTTCTTT
TRBJ2-2,-,many,TRBV5-1,CASSRVPGSAGELFF,TGCGCCAGCAGTCGGGTACCGGGATCGGCCGGGGAGCTGTTTTTT
TRBJ2-7,-,-,TRBV7-9,CASSSSDRGLSSYEQYF,TGTGCCAGCAGCTCGAGTGATAGGGGCTTAAGTTCCTACGAGCAGTACTTC
TRBJ2-1,-,-,TRBV5-4,CASSPRGYNEQFF,TGTGCCAGCAGTCCAAGGGGTTACAATGAGCAGTTCTTC
TRBJ2-7,-,-,TRBV5-6,CASSPGPTEWYF,TGTGCCAGCAGCCCCGGACCGACAGAGTGGTACTTC
TRBJ1-3,-,-,TRBV12-3/TRBV12-4,CASSLESGNTIYF,TGTGCCAGCTCGCTGGAGTCTGGAAACACCATATATTTT
TRBJ1-2,TRBD1,few,TRBV6-5,CASSPDSLTGKGYTF,TGTGCCAGCAGCCCAGACTCATTGACAGGGAAAGGCTACACCTTC
TRBJ2-3,TRBD2,-,TRBV18,CASSAGLARTDTQYF,TGTGCCAGCTCAGCAGGACTAGCCCGCACAGATACGCAGTATTTT
TRBJ1-1,-,-,TRBV29-1,CSTGVRGGTEAFF,TGCAGCACCGGGGTGCGGGGGGGAACTGAAGCTTTCTTT
TRBJ1-5,TRBD1,once,TRBV28,CASSSLGQGGVQPQHF,TGTGCCAGCAGTTCCCTAGGACAGGGGGGGGTTCAGCCCCAGCATTTT
TRBJ2-5,-,few,TRBV11-2,CASSSQGETQYF,TGTGCCAGCAGCTCGCAGGGGGAGACCCAGTACTTC
TRBJ2-7,TRBD1,-,TRBV25-1,CAAGTASSEQYF,TGTGCCGCCGGGACAGCTTCCTCCGAGCAGTACTTC
TRBJ2-2,TRBD2,-,TRBV19,CASSILAGNTGELFF,TGTGCCAGTAGTATCCTAGCGGGGAACACCGGGGAGCTGTTTTTT
TRBJ1-2,-,-,TRBV11-1,CASSLTRNYGYTF,TGTGCCAGCAGCTTGACGAGGAACTATGGCTACACCTTC
TRBJ2-2,-,few,TRBV10-1,CASSDLNTGELFF,TGCGCCAGCAGTGATTTAAACACCGGGGAGCTGTTTTTT
TRBJ1-2,-,-,TRBV5-1,CASSLQGEDYGYTF,TGCGCCAGCAGCTTACAGGGTGAGGACTATGGCTACACCTTC
TRBJ2-7,-,-,TRBV27,CASSLEGPFEQYF,TGTGCCAGCAGTTTGGAGGGGCCGTTCGAGCAGTACTTC
TRBJ2-1,TRBD2,-,TRBV7-2,CASSSSGRASGEQFF,TGTGCCAGCAGCAGTAGCGGGAGGGCGAGTGGTGAGCAGTTCTTC
TRBJ1-2,TRBD1,-,TRBV29-1,CSVGQGAYGYTF,TGCAGCGTGGGACAGGGGGCCTATGGCTACACCTTC
TRBJ1-1,TRBD1,-,TRBV6-5,CASRHPGGTEAFF,TGTGCCAGCAGACACCCAGGGGGCACTGAAGCTTTCTTT
TRBJ1-2,-,-,TRBV29-1,CSPEGYTF,TGCAGCCCCGAGGGCTACACCTTC
TRBJ1-4,-,-,TRBV30,CAWSVRRDNEKLFF,TGTGCCTGGAGTGTACGCAGGGATAATGAAAAACTGTTTTTT
TRBJ2-7,-,-,TRBV12-3/TRBV12-4,CASSLGGEQYF,TGTGCCAGCAGTTTGGGGGGCGAGCAGTACTTC
TRBJ1-2,-,-,TRBV5-1,CASSLAEPPFFYGYTF,TGCGCCAGCAGCTTGGCGGAGCCCCCATTTTTCTATGGCTACACCTTC
TRBJ1-6,-,once,TRBV7-2,CASSLGDTGFPLHF,TGTGCCAGCAGCTTAGGTGACACCGGCTTCCCCCTCCACTTT
TRBJ1-4,-,once,TRBV10-1,CASSDGSGVREKLFF,TGCGCCAGCAGTGATGGTAGCGGGGTTCGGGAAAAACTGTTTTTT
TRBJ1-1,-,-,TRBV7-3,CASSFDGGEAFF,TGTGCCAGCAGCTTCGACGGGGGGGAAGCTTTCTTT